This T cell receptor beta chain was sequenced for a study of molecular identifiers for immune sequencing clone quantification. The V gene lost 5 bases and the J gene lost 6 bases, with 8 bases spanning the gap. This CDR3 has 10 residues. Germline CDR1 and CDR2: GTSNPN and SVGIG (reference sequence). TCRdb used MiXCR to reprocess the PCR reads, holding one entry per CDR3 protein. Of some 70,000 distinct CDR3 sequences in the sample, over 15% were seen once. This clonotype was counted at least ten times. The sequence was obtained from a human donor in good health. Some libraries in this study had Jurkat cell RNA spiked in. The rearrangement uses TRBV30 and TRBJ2-7; D remains ambiguous. The specimen sequenced was naive CD8+ T cells from blood, with Jurkat cell RNA spiked in. Subset defined: FACS-sorted CD8+CD4-CCR7+CD45RA+ naive T cells. The CDR3 sequence is CAWSVTEQYF. The CDR3 DNA reads TGTGCCTGGTCCGTCACCGAGCAGTACTTC. The full variable domain, completed using reference TRBV30 and TRBJ2-7, is SQTIHQWPATLVQPVGSPLSLECTVEGTSNPNLYWYRQAAGRGLQLLFYSVGIGQISSEVPQNLSASRPQDRQFILSSKKLLLSDSGFYLCAWSVTEQYFGPGTRLTVT.